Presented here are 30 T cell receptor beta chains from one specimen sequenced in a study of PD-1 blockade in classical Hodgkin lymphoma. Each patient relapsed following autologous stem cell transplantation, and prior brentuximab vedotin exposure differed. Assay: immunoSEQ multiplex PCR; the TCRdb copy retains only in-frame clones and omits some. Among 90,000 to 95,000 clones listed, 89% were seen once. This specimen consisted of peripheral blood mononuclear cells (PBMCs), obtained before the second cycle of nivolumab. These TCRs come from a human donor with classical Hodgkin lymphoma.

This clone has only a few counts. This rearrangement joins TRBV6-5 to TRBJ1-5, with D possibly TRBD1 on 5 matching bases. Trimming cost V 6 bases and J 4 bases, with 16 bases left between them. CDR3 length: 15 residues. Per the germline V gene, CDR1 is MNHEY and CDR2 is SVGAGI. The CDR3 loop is CASRPGTERNQPQHF. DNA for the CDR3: TGTGCCAGCAGACCCGGGACGGAGAGAAATCAGCCCCAGCATTTT.

CDR3 in amino acids: CASSLLSRGDPEAFF. For the CDR3, the DNA is TGTGCCAGCAGTTTGCTGTCACGGGGCGACCCTGAAGCTTTCTTT. The rearrangement links TRBV28 to TRBJ1-1, with D possibly being TRBD1 (5 bases). This CDR3 is built from 15 residues. CDR1 is MDHEN and CDR2 is SYDVKM in the germline V gene. The V and J ends lost 3 bases and 6 bases respectively, with 17 bases between them.

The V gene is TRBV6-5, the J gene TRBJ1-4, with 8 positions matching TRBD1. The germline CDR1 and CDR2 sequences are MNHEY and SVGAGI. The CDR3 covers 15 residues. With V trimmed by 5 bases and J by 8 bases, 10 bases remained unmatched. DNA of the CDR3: TGTGCCAGCAGTCCGCAGGGGGCAAGAGGAGAAAAACTGTTTTTT. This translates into CASSPQGARGEKLFF.

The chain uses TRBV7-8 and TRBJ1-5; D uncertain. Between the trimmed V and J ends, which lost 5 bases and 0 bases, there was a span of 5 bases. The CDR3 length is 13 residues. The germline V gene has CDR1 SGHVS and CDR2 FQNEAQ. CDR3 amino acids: CASSSYSNQPQHF. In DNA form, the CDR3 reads TGTGCCAGCAGCAGCTATAGCAATCAGCCCCAGCATTTT.

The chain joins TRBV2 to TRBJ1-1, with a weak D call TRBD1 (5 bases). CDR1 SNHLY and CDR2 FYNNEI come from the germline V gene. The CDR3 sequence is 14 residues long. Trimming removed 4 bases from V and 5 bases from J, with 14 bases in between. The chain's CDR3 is CASSVVRDRTEAFF. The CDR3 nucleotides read TGTGCCAGCAGTGTGGTCAGGGATAGGACTGAAGCTTTCTTT.

The CDR3 bases are TGTGCCATCAGTGATGGGGGCCAAGAGACCCAGTACTTC. Protein: CAISDGGQETQYF. The rearrangement links TRBV10-3 to TRBJ2-5; D possibly uses TRBD1 or TRBD2 (5 bases each). Germline V lookup: CDR1 ENHRY, CDR2 SYGVKD. The CDR3 covers 13 residues. Trimming stripped 3 bases from V and 1 base from J, with 6 bases between.

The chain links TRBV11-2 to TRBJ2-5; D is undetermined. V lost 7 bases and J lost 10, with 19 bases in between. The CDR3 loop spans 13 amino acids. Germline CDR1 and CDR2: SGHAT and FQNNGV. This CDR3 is CASTALRPQGQYF. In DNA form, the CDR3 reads TGTGCCAGCACCGCCCTCAGACCACAAGGCCAGTACTTC.

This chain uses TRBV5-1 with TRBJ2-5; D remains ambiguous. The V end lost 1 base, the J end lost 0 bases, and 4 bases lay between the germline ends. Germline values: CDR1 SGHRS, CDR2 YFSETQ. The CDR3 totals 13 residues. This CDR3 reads CASSLSHQETQYF. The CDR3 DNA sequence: TGCGCCAGCAGCTTGTCTCACCAAGAGACCCAGTACTTC.

The CDR3 region is CASRTSGGSYEQYF. The CDR3 nucleotides read TGTGCCAGCAGGACTAGCGGGGGCTCCTACGAGCAGTACTTC. This chain links TRBV28 with TRBJ2-7; 12 bases agree with TRBD2. Germline assignment: CDR1 MDHEN and CDR2 SYDVKM. The CDR3 totals 14 residues. V shed 6 bases and J 0 bases; nucleotides not matched to a gene: 0.

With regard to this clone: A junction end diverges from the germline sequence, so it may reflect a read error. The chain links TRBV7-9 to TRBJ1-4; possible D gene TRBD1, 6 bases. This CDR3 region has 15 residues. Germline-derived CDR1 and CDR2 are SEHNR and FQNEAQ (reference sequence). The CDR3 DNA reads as TGTGCCAGCAGCTTAGAAACAGGGACTAGTGAAAAACTGTTTTTT. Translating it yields CASSLETGTSEKLFF.

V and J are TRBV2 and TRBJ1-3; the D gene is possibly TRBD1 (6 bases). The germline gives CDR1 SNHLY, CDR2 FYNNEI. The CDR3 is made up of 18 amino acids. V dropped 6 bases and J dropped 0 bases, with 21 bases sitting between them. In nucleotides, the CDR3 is TGTGCCAGCAGGAACCACAACAGGGTTGAAGCCTCTGGAAACACCATATATTTT. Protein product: CASRNHNRVEASGNTIYF.

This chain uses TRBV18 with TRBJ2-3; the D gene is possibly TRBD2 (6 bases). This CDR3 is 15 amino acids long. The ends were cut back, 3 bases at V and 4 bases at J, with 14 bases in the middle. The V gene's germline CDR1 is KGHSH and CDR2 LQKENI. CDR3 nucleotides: TGTGCCAGCTCACCGACGACTAGGTCGGCAGATACGCAGTATTTT. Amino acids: CASSPTTRSADTQYF.

This chain's CDR3 is CASSLTGLSQETQYF. In DNA form, the CDR3 reads TGTGCCAGCAGCTTAACGGGGTTGAGTCAAGAGACCCAGTACTTC. The chain combines TRBV7-3 with TRBJ2-5; D not resolved. Germline V gives CDR1 SGHTA, CDR2 FQGTGA. Trimming removed 0 bases at V and 2 bases at J, with 10 bases between. The CDR3 runs to 15 residues.

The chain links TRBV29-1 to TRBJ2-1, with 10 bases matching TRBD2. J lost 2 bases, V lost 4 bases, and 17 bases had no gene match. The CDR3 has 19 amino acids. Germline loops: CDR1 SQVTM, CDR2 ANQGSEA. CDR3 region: CSVVGVGTSVYLPYNEQFF. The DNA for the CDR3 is TGCAGCGTTGTGGGTGTAGGGACTAGCGTTTATCTCCCCTACAATGAGCAGTTCTTC.

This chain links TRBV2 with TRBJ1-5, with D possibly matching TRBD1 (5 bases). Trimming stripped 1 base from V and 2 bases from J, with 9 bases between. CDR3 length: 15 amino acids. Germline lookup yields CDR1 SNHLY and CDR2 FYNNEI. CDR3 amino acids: CASSEVRDRNQPQHF. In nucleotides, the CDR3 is TGTGCCAGCAGTGAAGTCCGGGACCGCAATCAGCCCCAGCATTTT.

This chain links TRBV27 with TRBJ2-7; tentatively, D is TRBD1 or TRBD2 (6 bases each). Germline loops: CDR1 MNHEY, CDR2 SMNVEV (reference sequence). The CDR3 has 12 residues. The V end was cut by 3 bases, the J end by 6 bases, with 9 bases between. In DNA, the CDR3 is TGTGCCAGCAGTTTCGGGGGCTCCGAGCAGTACTTC. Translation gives CASSFGGSEQYF.

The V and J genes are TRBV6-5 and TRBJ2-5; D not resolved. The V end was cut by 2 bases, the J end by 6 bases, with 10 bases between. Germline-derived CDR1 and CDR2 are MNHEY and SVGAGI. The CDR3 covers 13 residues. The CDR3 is CASSYDATKTQYF. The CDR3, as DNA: TGTGCCAGCAGTTACGATGCAACGAAGACCCAGTACTTC.

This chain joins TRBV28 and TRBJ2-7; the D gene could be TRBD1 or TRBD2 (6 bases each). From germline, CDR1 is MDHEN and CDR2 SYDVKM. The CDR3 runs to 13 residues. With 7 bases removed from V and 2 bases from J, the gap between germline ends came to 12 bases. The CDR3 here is CASISGGTYEQYF. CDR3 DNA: TGTGCCAGCATTTCCGGGGGCACCTACGAGCAGTACTTC.

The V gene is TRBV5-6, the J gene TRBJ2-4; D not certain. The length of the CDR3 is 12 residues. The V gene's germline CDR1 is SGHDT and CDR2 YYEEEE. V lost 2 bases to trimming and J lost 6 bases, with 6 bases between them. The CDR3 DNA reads TGTGCCAGCAGCTTATCGGGAAACATTCAGTACTTC. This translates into CASSLSGNIQYF.

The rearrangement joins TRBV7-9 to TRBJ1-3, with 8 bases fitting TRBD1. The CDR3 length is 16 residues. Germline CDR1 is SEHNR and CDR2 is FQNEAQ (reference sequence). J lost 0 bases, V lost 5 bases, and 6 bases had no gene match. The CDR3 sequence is CASSLIGQGSGNTIYF. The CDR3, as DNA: TGTGCCAGCAGCCTGATTGGACAGGGCTCTGGAAACACCATATATTTT.

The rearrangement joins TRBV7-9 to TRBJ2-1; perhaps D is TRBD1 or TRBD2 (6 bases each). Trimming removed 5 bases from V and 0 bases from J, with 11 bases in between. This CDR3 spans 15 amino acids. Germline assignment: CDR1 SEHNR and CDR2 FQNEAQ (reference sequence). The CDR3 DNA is TGTGCCAGCAGCGGAGGGGGGACCTCCTACAATGAGCAGTTCTTC. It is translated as CASSGGGTSYNEQFF.

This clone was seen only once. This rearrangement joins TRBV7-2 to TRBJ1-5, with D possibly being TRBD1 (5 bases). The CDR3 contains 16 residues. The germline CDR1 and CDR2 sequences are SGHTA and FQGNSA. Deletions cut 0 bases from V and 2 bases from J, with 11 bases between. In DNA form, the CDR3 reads TGTGCCAGCAGCTTAGCGCGGGGGGTTGGCAATCAGCCCCAGCATTTT. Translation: CASSLARGVGNQPQHF.

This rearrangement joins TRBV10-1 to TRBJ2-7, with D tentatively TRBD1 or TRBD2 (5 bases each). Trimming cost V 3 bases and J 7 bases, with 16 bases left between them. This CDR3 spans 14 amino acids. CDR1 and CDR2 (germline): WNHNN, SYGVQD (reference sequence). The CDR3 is CASSDLRGGREQYF. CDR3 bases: TGCGCCAGCAGTGACCTTCGTGGGGGAAGGGAGCAGTACTTC.

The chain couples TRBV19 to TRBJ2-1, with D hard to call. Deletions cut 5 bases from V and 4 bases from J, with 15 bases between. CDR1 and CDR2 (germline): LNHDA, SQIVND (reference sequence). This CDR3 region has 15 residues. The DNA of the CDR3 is TGTGCCAGTAGTGTACTCCTGGCGGAATACAATGAGCAGTTCTTC. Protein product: CASSVLLAEYNEQFF. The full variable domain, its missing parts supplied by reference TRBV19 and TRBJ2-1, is DGGITQSPKYLFRKEGQNVTLSCEQNLNHDAMYWYRQDPGQGLRLIYYSQIVNDFQKGDIAEGYSVSREKKESFPLTVTSAQKNPTAFYLCASSVLLAEYNEQFFGPGTRLTVL.

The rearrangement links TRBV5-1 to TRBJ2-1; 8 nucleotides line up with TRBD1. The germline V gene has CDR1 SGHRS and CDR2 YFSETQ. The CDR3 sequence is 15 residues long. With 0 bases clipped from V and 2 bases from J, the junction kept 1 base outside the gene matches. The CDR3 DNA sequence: TGCGCCAGCAGCTTGGTACAGGGGGCCTACAATGAGCAGTTCTTC. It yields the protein CASSLVQGAYNEQFF.

In DNA form, the CDR3 reads TGTGCCAGTAGTCCAGGGGTTTCCGAGCAGTACTTC. The encoded protein is CASSPGVSEQYF. The chain has TRBV19 and TRBJ2-7, with D possibly matching TRBD1 (6 bases). CDR3 length: 12 residues. V lost 5 bases, J lost 6 bases, and 11 bases lay in between. Germline lookup yields CDR1 LNHDA and CDR2 SQIVND (reference sequence).

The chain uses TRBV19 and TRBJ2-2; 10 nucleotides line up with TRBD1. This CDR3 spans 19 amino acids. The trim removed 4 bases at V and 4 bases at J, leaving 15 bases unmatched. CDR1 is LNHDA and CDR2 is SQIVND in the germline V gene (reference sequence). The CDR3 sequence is CASSRHRDRGRFLTGELFF. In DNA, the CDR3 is TGTGCCAGTAGTAGACACCGGGACAGGGGAAGGTTCCTCACCGGGGAGCTGTTTTTT. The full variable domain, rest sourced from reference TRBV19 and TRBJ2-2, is DGGITQSPKYLFRKEGQNVTLSCEQNLNHDAMYWYRQDPGQGLRLIYYSQIVNDFQKGDIAEGYSVSREKKESFPLTVTSAQKNPTAFYLCASSRHRDRGRFLTGELFFGEGSRLTVL.

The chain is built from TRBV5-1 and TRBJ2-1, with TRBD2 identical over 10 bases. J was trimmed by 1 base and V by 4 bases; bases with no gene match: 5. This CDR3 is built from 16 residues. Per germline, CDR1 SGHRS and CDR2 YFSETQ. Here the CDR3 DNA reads TGCGCCAGCAGCGAAGTAGCGGGGGGTTCCTACAATGAGCAGTTCTTC. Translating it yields CASSEVAGGSYNEQFF.

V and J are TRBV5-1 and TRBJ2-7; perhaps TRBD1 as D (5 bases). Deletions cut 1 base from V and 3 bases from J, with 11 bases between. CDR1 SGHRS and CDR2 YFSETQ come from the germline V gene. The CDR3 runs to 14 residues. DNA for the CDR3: TGCGCCAGCAGCTTGCCGGACACACACTACGAGCAGTACTTC. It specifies CASSLPDTHYEQYF.

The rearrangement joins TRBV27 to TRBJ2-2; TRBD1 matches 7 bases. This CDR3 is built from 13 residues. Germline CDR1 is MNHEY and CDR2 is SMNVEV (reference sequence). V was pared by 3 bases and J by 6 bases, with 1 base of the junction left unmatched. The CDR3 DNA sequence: TGTGCCAGCAGTTTGACAGGGCCCGGGGAGCTGTTTTTT. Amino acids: CASSLTGPGELFF.